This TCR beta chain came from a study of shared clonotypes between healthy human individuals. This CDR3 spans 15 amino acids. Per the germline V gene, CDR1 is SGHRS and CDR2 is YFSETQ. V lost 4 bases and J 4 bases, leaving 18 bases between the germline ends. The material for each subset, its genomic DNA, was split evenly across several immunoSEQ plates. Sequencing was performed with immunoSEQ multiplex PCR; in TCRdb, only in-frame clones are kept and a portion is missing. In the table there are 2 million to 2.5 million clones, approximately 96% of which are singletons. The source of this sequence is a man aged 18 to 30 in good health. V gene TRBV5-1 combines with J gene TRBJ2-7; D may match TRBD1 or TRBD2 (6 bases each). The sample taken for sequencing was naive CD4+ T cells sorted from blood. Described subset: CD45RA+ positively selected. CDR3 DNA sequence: TGCGCCAGCAGCCGGGACGGAGGGGGAGGTTACGAGCAGTACTTC. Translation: CASSRDGGGGYEQYF. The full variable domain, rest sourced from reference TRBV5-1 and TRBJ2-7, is KAGVTQTPRYLIKTRGQQVTLSCSPISGHRSVSWYQQTPGQGLQFLFEYFSETQRNKGNFPGRFSGRQFSNSRSEMNVSTLELGDSALYLCASSRDGGGGYEQYFGPGTRLTVT.